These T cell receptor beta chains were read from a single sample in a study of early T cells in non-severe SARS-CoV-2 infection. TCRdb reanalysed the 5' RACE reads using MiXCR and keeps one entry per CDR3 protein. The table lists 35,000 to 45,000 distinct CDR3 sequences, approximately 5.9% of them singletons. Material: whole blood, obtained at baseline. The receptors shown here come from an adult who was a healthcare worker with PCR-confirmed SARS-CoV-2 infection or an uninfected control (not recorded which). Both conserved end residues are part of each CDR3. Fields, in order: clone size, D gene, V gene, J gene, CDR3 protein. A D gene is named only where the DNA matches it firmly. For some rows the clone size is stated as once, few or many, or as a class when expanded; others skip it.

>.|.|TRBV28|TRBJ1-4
CASSLSRNEKLFF
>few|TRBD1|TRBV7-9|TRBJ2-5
CASSLAEGAGETQYF
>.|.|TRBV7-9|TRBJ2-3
CASSTGTWSTDTQYF
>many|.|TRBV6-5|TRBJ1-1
CASRLHGLQNTEAFF
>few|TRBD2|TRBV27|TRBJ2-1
CASSVLAGYNEQFF
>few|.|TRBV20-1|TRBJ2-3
CSARGYRESDTQYF
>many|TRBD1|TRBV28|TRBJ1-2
CASSWGQASYGYTF
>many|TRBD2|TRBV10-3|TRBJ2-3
CAISESTSGDTQYF
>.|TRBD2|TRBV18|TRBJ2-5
CASSPQRGPQETQYF
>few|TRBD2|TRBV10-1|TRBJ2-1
CASSPLTSGVNEQFF
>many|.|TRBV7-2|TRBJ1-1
CASSPQLANTEAFF
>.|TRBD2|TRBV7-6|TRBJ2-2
CASSFTVTSGNTGELFF
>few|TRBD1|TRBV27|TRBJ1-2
CASSLSLGTGNGYTF
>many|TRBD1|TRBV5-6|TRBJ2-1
CASSPNTGVNYNEQFF
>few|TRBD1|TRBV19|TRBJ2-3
CASSLTGYSFADTQYF
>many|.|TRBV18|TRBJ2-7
CASSNSYYEQYF
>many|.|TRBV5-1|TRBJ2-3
CASSLTTDTQYF
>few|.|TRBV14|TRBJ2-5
CASSQGPSLGEETQYF
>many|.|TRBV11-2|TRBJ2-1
CASSYDRSYNEQFF
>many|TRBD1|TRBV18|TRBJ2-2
CASSRDSNTGELFF
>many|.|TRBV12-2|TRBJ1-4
CARLLEKLFF
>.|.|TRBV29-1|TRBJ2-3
CSVAYSTGTDTQYF
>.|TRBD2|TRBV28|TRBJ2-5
CASSLGGGGTSETQYF
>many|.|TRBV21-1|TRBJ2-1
CASSRARGASYNEQFF
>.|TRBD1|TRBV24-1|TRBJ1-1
CATSQDRGSEVFF
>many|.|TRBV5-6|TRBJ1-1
CASSFGTATEAFF
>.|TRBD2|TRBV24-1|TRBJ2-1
CATSDSGTSGLRFTYNEQFF
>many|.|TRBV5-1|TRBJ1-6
CASSLEGNNSPLHF
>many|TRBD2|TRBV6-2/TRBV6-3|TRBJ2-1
CASIDHPRGGQGEQFF
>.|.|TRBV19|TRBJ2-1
CASSRNVKEQFF
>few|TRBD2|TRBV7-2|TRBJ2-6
CASSLVFLAGVRSGANVLTF
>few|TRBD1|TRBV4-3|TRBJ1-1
CASRQGRLDTEAFF
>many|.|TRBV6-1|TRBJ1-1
CASSQDAYSTMMNTEAFF
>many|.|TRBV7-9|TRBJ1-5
CASSLFDQPQHF
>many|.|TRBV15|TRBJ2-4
CATSSLGTAKNIQYF
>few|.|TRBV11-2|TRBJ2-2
CASSLVLATGELFF
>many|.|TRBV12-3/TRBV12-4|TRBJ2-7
CASSFLRDEQYF
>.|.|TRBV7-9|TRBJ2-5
CASSLASTQQETQYF
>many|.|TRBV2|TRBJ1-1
CASSDGVEAFF
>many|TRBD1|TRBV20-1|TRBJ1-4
CSARVQGASEKLFF
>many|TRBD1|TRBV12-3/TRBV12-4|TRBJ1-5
CASSLDRTRGAQHF
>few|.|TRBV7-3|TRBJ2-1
CASSPGTSPNEQFF
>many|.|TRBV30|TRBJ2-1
CAWKGTHNEQFF
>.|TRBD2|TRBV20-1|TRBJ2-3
CSARPSGVYSTDTQYF
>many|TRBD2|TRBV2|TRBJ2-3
CASSEEGRGTQYF
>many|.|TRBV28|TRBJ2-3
CASTPSAGYTDTQYF
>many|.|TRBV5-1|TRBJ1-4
CASSLQAGEEKLFF
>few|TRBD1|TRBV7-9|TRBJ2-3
CASSSGQETQYF